Listed below are T cell receptor beta chains from one sample, sequenced in a study of T cell responses to AZD1222 COVID-19 vaccine. Sequencing used immunoSEQ multiplex PCR; TCRdb keeps in-frame clones, though not all of them. This table has around 69,000 clones, about 83% appearing once. Sample: peripheral blood, taken on day 0 of AZD1222 vaccination. These receptor sequences come from an adult in good health. Each CDR3 is given without its conserved first and last residue.

len	j_gene	v_gene	CDR3aa
11	TRBJ1-1	TRBV10-1	ASSEAGRPEAF
12	TRBJ2-7	TRBV5-1	ASSFLGGTYEQY
14	TRBJ2-2	TRBV7-9	ASTPPGTAHTGELF
13	TRBJ2-7	TRBV15	ATSRDPSGVYEQY
14	TRBJ2-2	TRBV5-6	ASSLAASGHTGELF
15	TRBJ2-5	TRBV11-3	ASSTGTSGGHQETQY
16	TRBJ2-1	TRBV27	ASSSNFPGQGDYNEQF
12	TRBJ2-1	TRBV25-1	ASSDWGAATEQF
15	TRBJ2-1	TRBV10-3	AISESKSGSSYNEQF
11	TRBJ2-3	TRBV12-3/TRBV12-4	ASSFGGTDTQY
13	TRBJ1-6	TRBV7-2	ASSPAGQPNSPLH
13	TRBJ2-7	TRBV4-3	ASSQGTGWDYEQY
12	TRBJ2-5	TRBV30	AWSEGTEQETQY
13	TRBJ2-1	TRBV6-5	ASSYYGQVYNEQF
12	TRBJ1-2	TRBV7-9	ASSLLGANYGYT
12	TRBJ1-1	TRBV6-5	ASSYLRETTEAF
13	TRBJ2-7	TRBV7-2	ASSLDRRKFYEQY
9	TRBJ1-2	TRBV7-9	ASSLGHGYT
13	TRBJ1-3	TRBV2	ASSANRGLGNTIY
15	TRBJ1-5	TRBV4-1	ASSQDRGGESNQPQH
15	TRBJ1-5	TRBV4-3	ASSQDRAEGRDQPQH
13	TRBJ2-7	TRBV29-1	SVETDRPSSYEQY
15	TRBJ2-3	TRBV3-1/TRBV3-2	ASSPISGGARTDTQY
14	TRBJ1-1	TRBV7-9	ASSLRVGAGNTEAF
12	TRBJ2-5	TRBV6-1	ASSELGPLGTQY
10	TRBJ1-1	TRBV24-1	ATSDFSGEAF
12	TRBJ2-7	TRBV7-9	ASSLVGGPYEQY
12	TRBJ1-2	TRBV7-2	ASSLGLGHYGYT
14	TRBJ2-1	TRBV9	ASSKTGLELSHEQF
13	TRBJ2-3	TRBV6-1	ASSEGQGAVDTQY
11	TRBJ1-1	TRBV7-9	ASNPDMNTEAF
15	TRBJ2-1	TRBV4-1	ASSQGVLAGGHGEQF
11	TRBJ1-2	TRBV3-1/TRBV3-2	ASSQDGAYGYT
11	TRBJ2-3	TRBV19	ASGGGGGDTQY
13	TRBJ1-6	TRBV5-1	ASSLATARNSPLH
14	TRBJ2-7	TRBV6-5	ASSYLRGQGTYEQY
12	TRBJ2-4	TRBV19	ASSITGGQNIQY
12	TRBJ2-1	TRBV5-5	ASSIQTGNNEQF
14	TRBJ2-3	TRBV5-1	ASSLLGGGSTDTQY
12	TRBJ1-1	TRBV29-1	SVVSGPRGTEAF
15	TRBJ2-5	TRBV3-1/TRBV3-2	ASSPPFRGCCQETQY
11	TRBJ2-7	TRBV5-4	ASQQQGTVEQY
12	TRBJ1-2	TRBV15	ATSRETTTSGYT
13	TRBJ2-3	TRBV5-8	ASHRGTSYTDTQY
13	TRBJ1-4	TRBV18	ASSPGERKNEKLF
11	TRBJ2-1	TRBV7-9	ASSSPKGTHQF
16	TRBJ2-1	TRBV11-2	ASSLAVALTGSYNEQF
12	TRBJ2-2	TRBV6-4	ASSEAVNTGELF
14	TRBJ2-5	TRBV4-2	ASSQGEAGARETQY
12	TRBJ2-7	TRBV7-8	ASSLGGRVNEQY
10	TRBJ1-2	TRBV4-1	ASSQALGQYT
13	TRBJ1-5	TRBV5-1	ASSWTGDSNQPQH
13	TRBJ2-7	TRBV27	ASSLLGQSSYEQY